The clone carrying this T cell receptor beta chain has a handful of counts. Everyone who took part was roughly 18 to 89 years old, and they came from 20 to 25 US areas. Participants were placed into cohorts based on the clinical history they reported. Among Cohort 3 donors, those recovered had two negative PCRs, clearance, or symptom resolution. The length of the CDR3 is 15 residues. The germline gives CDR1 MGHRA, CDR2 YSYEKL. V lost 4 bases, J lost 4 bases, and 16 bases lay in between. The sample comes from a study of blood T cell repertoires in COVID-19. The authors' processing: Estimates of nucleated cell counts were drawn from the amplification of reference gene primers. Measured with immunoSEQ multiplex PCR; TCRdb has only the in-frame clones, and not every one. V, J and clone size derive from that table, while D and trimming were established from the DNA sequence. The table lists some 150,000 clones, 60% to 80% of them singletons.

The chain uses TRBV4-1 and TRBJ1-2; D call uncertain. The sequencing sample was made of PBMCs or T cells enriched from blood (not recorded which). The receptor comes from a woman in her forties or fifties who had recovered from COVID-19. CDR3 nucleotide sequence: TGCGCCAGCAGCCCAGGTGAGAACGGAATCTATGGCTACACCTTC. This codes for CASSPGENGIYGYTF.